This T cell receptor (beta chain) was identified in a study of blood T cell repertoires in COVID-19. Here immunoSEQ multiplex PCR was the method, and the copy in TCRdb shows in-frame clones only, minus some. The sample shows some 160,000 clones, 88% of them seen only once. The V and J ends lost 1 base and 4 bases, in that order; junction bases with no gene match: 7. The length of the CDR3 is 17 residues. In germline, CDR1 is LGHNA, CDR2 YSLEER. This chain uses TRBV4-3 with TRBJ2-3; 11 bases fit TRBD2. This sequence originates from a woman in her fifties or sixties who had recovered from COVID-19. Material for sequencing was PBMCs or T cells enriched from blood (not recorded which). CDR3 in amino acids: CASSQALLTSGADTQYF. The DNA for the CDR3 is TGCGCCAGCAGCCAAGCCCTCCTGACTAGCGGGGCAGATACGCAGTATTTT.